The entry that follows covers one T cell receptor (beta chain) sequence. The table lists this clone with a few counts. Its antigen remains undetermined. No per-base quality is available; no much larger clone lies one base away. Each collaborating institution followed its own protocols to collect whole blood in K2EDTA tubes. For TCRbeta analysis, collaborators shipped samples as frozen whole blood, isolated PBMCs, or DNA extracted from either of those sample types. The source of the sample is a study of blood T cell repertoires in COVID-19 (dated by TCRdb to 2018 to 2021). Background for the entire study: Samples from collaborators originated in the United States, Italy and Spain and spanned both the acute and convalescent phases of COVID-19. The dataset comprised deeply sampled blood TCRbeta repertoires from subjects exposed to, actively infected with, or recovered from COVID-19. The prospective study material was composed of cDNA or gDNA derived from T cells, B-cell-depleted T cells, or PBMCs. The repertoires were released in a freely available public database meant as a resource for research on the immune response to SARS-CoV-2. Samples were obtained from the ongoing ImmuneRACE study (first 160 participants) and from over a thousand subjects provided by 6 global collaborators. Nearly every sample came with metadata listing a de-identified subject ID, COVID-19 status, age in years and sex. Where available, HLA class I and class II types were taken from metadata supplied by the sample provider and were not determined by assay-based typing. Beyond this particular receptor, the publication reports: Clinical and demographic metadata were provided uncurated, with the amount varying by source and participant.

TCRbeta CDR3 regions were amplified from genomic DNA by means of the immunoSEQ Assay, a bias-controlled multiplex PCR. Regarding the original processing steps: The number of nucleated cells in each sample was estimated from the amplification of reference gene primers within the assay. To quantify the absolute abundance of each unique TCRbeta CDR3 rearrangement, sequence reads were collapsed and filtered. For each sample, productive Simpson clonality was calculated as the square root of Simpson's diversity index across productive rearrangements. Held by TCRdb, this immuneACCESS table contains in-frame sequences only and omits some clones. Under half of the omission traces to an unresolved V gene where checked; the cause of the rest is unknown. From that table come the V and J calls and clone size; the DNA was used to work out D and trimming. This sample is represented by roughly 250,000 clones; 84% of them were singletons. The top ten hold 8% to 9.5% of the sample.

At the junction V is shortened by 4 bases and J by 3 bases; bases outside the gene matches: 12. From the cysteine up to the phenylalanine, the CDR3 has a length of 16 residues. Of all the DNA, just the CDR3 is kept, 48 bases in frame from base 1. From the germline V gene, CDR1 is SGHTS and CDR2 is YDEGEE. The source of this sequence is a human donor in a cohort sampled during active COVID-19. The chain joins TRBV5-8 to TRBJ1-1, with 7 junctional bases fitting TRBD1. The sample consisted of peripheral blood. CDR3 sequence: CASSPTGDWAYTEAFF. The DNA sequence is TGTGCCAGCAGCCCAACAGGGGATTGGGCGTACACTGAAGCTTTCTTT.